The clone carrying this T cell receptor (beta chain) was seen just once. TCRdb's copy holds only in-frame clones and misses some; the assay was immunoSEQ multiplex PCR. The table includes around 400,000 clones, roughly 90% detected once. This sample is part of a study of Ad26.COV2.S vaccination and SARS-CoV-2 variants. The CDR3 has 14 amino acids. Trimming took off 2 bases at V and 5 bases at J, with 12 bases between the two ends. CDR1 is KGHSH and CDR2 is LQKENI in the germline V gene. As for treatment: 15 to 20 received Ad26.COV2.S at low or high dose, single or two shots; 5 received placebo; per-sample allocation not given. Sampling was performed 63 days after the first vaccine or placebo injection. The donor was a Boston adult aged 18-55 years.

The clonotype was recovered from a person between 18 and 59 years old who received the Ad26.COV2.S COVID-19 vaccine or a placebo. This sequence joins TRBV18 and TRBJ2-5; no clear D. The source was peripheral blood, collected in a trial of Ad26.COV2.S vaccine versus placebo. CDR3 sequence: CASSPGRYPETQYF. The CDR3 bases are TGTGCCAGCTCACCAGGACGATACCCGGAGACCCAGTACTTC.